A single sample is the source of the 16 T cell receptor beta chains below, sequenced in a study of control samples from healthy donors and cancer patients (dated by TCRdb to 2019 to 2021). The protocol used for the library was the immunoSEQ multiplex PCR assay. Imported from immuneACCESS, the table was reduced by TCRdb to in-frame sequences with V and J called. These copies leave out some clones; in studies compared against another copy, an unresolved V gene accounts for under half, and the cause of the remainder is not known. A total of about 17,000 clones appear in this sample, about 89% of them only once. The ten biggest clones cover about 29% of the sample. Sequenced: PBMCs. These receptors were taken from a man aged 55 to 69 with head and neck cancer.

This rearrangement joins TRBV7-3 to TRBJ2-3, with no clear D. CDR1 and CDR2 from the germline V gene are SGHTA and FQGTGA. The CDR3 totals 16 residues. Trimming stripped 2 bases from V and 4 bases from J, with 16 bases between. CDR3 region: CASSLGSVPGADTQYF. The CDR3 DNA follows: TGTGCCAGCAGCTTAGGAAGCGTACCAGGCGCAGATACGCAGTATTTT.

This chain links TRBV5-1 with TRBJ2-7; 7 bases are a match to TRBD1. This CDR3 contains 15 residues. Germline loops: CDR1 SGHRS, CDR2 YFSETQ. Trimming cost V 3 bases and J 2 bases; bases outside gene matches: 8. The chain's CDR3 is CASSSIRDSPYEQYF. CDR3 sequence (DNA): TGCGCCAGCAGCTCGATCCGGGACAGCCCCTACGAGCAGTACTTC.

The chain uses TRBV14 and TRBJ1-2; unclear D gene. The CDR3 sequence is 12 residues long. Germline values: CDR1 SGHDN, CDR2 FVKESK. V lost 4 bases, J lost 6 bases, and 9 bases lay in between. CDR3 nucleotide sequence: TGTGCCAGCAGCCCTACTTTAGATGGCTACACCTTC. It codes for CASSPTLDGYTF. The complete variable domain, with remaining parts taken from reference TRBV14 and TRBJ1-2, reads EAGVTQFPSHSVIEKGQTVTLRCDPISGHDNLYWYRRVMGKEIKFLLHFVKESKQDESGMPNNRFLAERTGGTYSTLKVQPAELEDSGVYFCASSPTLDGYTFGSGTRLTVV.

This clone was seen a few times. This chain links TRBV4-1 with TRBJ1-1; no reliable D call. The ends were cut back, 5 bases at V and 1 base at J, with 11 bases in the middle. This CDR3 contains 14 residues. Looked up from germline, CDR1 is MGHRA and CDR2 is YSYEKL. Written as DNA, the CDR3 is TGCGCCAGCAGCGGATATCATACGAACACTGAAGCTTTCTTT. The encoded protein is CASSGYHTNTEAFF.

This sequence joins TRBV23-1 and TRBJ1-2; D uncertain. TRBV23-1 falls under the ORF class, with uncertain function. The CDR3 runs to 15 residues. The germline V and J ends were trimmed by 4 bases and 8 bases, with 20 bases remaining between them. The CDR3 DNA sequence: TGCGCCAGCAGTCCACCCGCCGCACCAACTCGGGGCTACACCTTC. Its protein is CASSPPAAPTRGYTF.

This chain connects TRBV3-1 (or the pseudogene TRBV3-2) to TRBJ2-3; no reliable D call. There are 12 residues in the CDR3. CDR1 and CDR2 (germline): LGHDT, YNNKEL (reference sequence). V lost 4 bases and J 1 base, leaving 3 bases between the germline ends. The CDR3 nucleotides are TGTGCCAGCAGCCTCCGCACAGATACGCAGTATTTT. This codes for CASSLRTDTQYF.

V gene TRBV4-1 combines with J gene TRBJ2-1; D possibly corresponds to TRBD1 (5 bases). CDR3 length: 12 residues. Trimming cost V 3 bases and J 9 bases, with 9 bases left between them. CDR1 is MGHRA and CDR2 is YSYEKL in the germline V gene. This chain's CDR3 is CASSQGPAEQFF. CDR3 bases: TGCGCCAGCAGCCAGGGGCCTGCTGAGCAGTTCTTC.

The chain employs TRBV5-1 and TRBJ1-3; D perhaps matches TRBD1 (5 bases). Trimming cost V 4 bases and J 0 bases, with 29 bases left between them. The CDR3 is 21 residues long. The germline V gene encodes CDR1 SGHRS and CDR2 YFSETQ. The CDR3 DNA reads TGCGCCAGCAGCCCCCCCCCGGCAGGGAGGCTCCCCCAGAGCTCTGGAAACACCATATATTTT. Its protein product is CASSPPPAGRLPQSSGNTIYF.

V usage is TRBV7-2 and J usage is TRBJ2-3, with D perhaps TRBD1 or TRBD2 (5 bases each). Germline V gene lookup returns CDR1 SGHTA and CDR2 FQGNSA. This CDR3 spans 15 amino acids. V was clipped by 4 bases and J by 6 bases, with 17 bases between them. CDR3 nucleotides: TGTGCCAGCAGCTCCCAACTAGGACAAGGGGATACGCAGTATTTT. This translates into CASSSQLGQGDTQYF.

J is TRBJ2-7 and V is TRBV21-1; the tabulated D call, TRBD1, remains unverified against the DNA. TRBV21-1 counts as a pseudogene. This CDR3 spans 12 amino acids. This CDR3 is CASSGLRNEQYF. The CDR3 DNA sequence: TGTGCCAGCAGCGGGCTCAGGAACGAGCAGTACTTC.

V gene TRBV5-6 combines with J gene TRBJ2-7; either TRBD1 or TRBD2 may supply D (6 bases each). Per the germline V gene, CDR1 is SGHDT and CDR2 is YYEEEE. The length of the CDR3 is 14 residues. V dropped 4 bases and J dropped 4 bases, with 15 bases sitting between them. CDR3: CASSPTGGGYEQYF. As DNA, the CDR3 is TGTGCCAGCAGCCCGACCGGGGGCGGGTACGAGCAGTACTTC. The full variable domain, in which reference TRBV5-6 and TRBJ2-7 provide the parts outside the CDR3, is DAGVTQSPTHLIKTRGQQVTLRCSPKSGHDTVSWYQQALGQGPQFIFQYYEEEERQRGNFPDRFSGHQFPNYSSELNVNALLLGDSALYLCASSPTGGGYEQYFGPGTRLTVT.

This chain links TRBV5-4 with TRBJ2-5; tentatively, D is TRBD2 (6 bases). Per the germline V gene, CDR1 is SGHNT and CDR2 is YYREEE (reference sequence). The CDR3 loop spans 15 amino acids. Trimming removed 0 bases at V and 5 bases at J, with 14 bases between. The CDR3 loop is CASSLGGVGGETQYF. The CDR3 coding sequence is TGTGCCAGCAGCTTGGGCGGGGTTGGCGGGGAGACCCAGTACTTC.

CDR3 sequence (DNA): TGTGCCAGCAGCTTGGCCCGCGGTGGCGGGGGCACAGATACGCAGTATTTT. This translates into CASSLARGGGGTDTQYF. V gene TRBV5-6 combines with J gene TRBJ2-3; D may be TRBD2 (6 bases). The germline V gene encodes CDR1 SGHDT and CDR2 YYEEEE. Between the trimmed V and J ends, which lost 0 bases and 1 base, there was a span of 15 bases. The CDR3 is made up of 17 amino acids.

As DNA, the CDR3 is TGTGCCACCAGCAGAGATCATCGGTCAGCGCCTGGAAACACCATATATTTT. It yields the protein CATSRDHRSAPGNTIYF. The chain couples TRBV15 to TRBJ1-3; no clear D. There are 17 residues in the CDR3. From germline, CDR1 is LNHNV and CDR2 YYDKDF (reference sequence). Between the trimmed V and J ends, which lost 0 bases and 2 bases, there was a span of 14 bases.

The chain uses TRBV11-2 and TRBJ2-7; 9 positions match TRBD1. J was trimmed by 4 bases and V by 6 bases; bases with no gene match: 4. The CDR3 runs to 13 residues. Germline CDR1 reads SGHAT; CDR2 reads FQNNGV. CDR3 region: CASSGDRAYEQYF. The CDR3 coding sequence is TGTGCCAGCAGTGGGGACAGGGCTTACGAGCAGTACTTC.

The chain is built from TRBV12-5 and TRBJ1-1, with TRBD1 matching 7 bases. The J segment lost 9 bases and the V segment lost 2 bases, leaving 9 bases of the junction unmatched. The CDR3 has 14 amino acids. The germline CDR1 and CDR2 sequences are LGHNT and FRNRAP. The CDR3 DNA reads TGTGCTAGTGGTTTGAATCCCGGGACAGATCAAGCTTTCTTT. This gives the protein CASGLNPGTDQAFF.